This T cell receptor beta chain was observed in a study of control samples from healthy donors and cancer patients. Trimming shortened V by 0 bases and J by 2 bases, and 10 bases separated the two germline ends. This CDR3 is built from 15 residues. Germline CDR1 is MNHEY and CDR2 is SVGAGI. This table comes from immunoSEQ multiplex PCR, and its TCRdb copy is limited to in-frame clones, with some not included. The sample consists of under 200,000 clones, approximately 93% of them appearing once. This clone was seen a handful of times. Other DNA sequences within the sample encode an identical CDR3. The rearrangement uses TRBV6-5 and TRBJ1-1; D call uncertain. Sequencing was performed on blood. This sequence originates from a middle-aged woman in good health. The DNA of the CDR3 is TGTGCCAGCAGTTACTCAAAGGCCGTAAACACTGAAGCTTTCTTT. Amino acids: CASSYSKAVNTEAFF.